A selection of T cell receptor beta chains follows, all from one sample in a study of blood T cell repertoires in COVID-19. Clones were read by immunoSEQ multiplex PCR, and TCRdb kept only the in-frame ones, dropping some. Among approximately 300,000 clones listed, roughly nine tenths were seen once. The sample consisted of PBMCs or T cells enriched from blood (not recorded which). These TCRs come from a man aged 55-75 years who had recovered from COVID-19. Each CDR3 is given with its conserved first and last residue. The D gene is left open where the match is weak. Some rows mark clone size as missing; the rest say once, few, many or name a class of expanded clone.

D	V	size	J	CDR3	DNA
TRBD2	TRBV7-9	NA	TRBJ2-1	CASNRGVAGALNEQFF	TGTGCCAGCAACCGGGGGGTAGCGGGAGCACTCAATGAGCAGTTCTTC
TRBD1	TRBV7-2	NA	TRBJ2-3	CASSSGTDTQCF	TGTGCCAGCAGCTCGGGGACAGATACGCAGTGTTTT
NA	TRBV30	NA	TRBJ1-1	CAWSSSLRGYTEAFF	TGTGCCTGGAGTTCGTCACTTAGGGGATACACTGAAGCTTTCTTT
TRBD1	TRBV11-2	NA	TRBJ1-1	CASSFLLWDRGRSTEAFF	TGTGCCAGCAGCTTTCTTCTTTGGGACAGGGGGCGGTCAACTGAAGCTTTCTTT
NA	TRBV18	NA	TRBJ1-5	CASSPGAGGDQPQHF	TGTGCCAGCTCACCGGGAGCGGGGGGCGACCAGCCCCAGCATTTT
NA	TRBV4-3	NA	TRBJ1-2	CASSPTSQTRGYTF	TGCGCCAGCAGCCCGACCTCGCAGACACGGGGCTACACCTTC
TRBD1	TRBV5-1	NA	TRBJ2-7	CASSLGQTRDRRTYEQYF	TGCGCCAGCAGCTTGGGCCAGACTCGGGACAGGAGAACCTACGAGCAGTACTTC
NA	TRBV12-5	once	TRBJ1-1	CASGARVFTEAFF	TGTGCTAGTGGCGCGAGAGTGTTCACTGAAGCTTTCTTT
NA	TRBV30	NA	TRBJ1-2	CAWSVGGGYTF	TGTGCCTGGAGTGTTGGCGGTGGCTACACCTTC
NA	TRBV4-3	once	TRBJ1-1	CASSQVAGNTEAFF	TGCGCCAGCAGCCAAGTGGCAGGGAACACTGAAGCTTTCTTT
NA	TRBV5-1	once	TRBJ2-1	CASSLSGSSYNEQFF	TGCGCCAGCAGCCTTAGCGGTAGCTCCTACAATGAGCAGTTCTTC
TRBD1	TRBV9	NA	TRBJ1-1	CASSPGQGARDTEAFF	TGTGCCAGCAGCCCTGGACAGGGGGCAAGGGACACTGAAGCTTTCTTT
NA	TRBV18	NA	TRBJ1-1	CASSPGTTGSTEAFF	TGTGCCAGCTCACCGGGAACAACAGGGAGCACTGAAGCTTTCTTT
TRBD2	TRBV19	NA	TRBJ2-7	CASTPRGAYEQYF	TGTGCCAGTACTCCGCGGGGGGCCTACGAGCAGTACTTC
TRBD1	TRBV6-5	once	TRBJ1-5	CATDRENNQPQHF	TGTGCCACAGACAGGGAGAACAATCAGCCCCAGCATTTT
TRBD1	TRBV5-6	NA	TRBJ1-5	CASSFGQGDQPQHF	TGTGCCAGCAGCTTCGGCCAGGGGGATCAGCCCCAGCATTTT
TRBD2	TRBV4-2	NA	TRBJ2-1	CASSQGLAGRENEQFF	TGTGCCAGCAGCCAAGGGCTAGCGGGGAGGGAAAATGAGCAGTTCTTC
TRBD2	TRBV19	NA	TRBJ2-1	CASSIGTGLLAGADEQFF	TGTGCCAGTAGTATAGGGACGGGGCTCCTAGCGGGAGCCGATGAGCAGTTCTTC
NA	TRBV18	NA	TRBJ2-5	CASSEETQYF	TGTGCCAGCTCAGAGGAGACCCAGTACTTC
NA	TRBV27	NA	TRBJ2-3	CASRGATSTDTQYF	TGTGCCAGCAGGGGAGCCACTAGCACAGATACGCAGTATTTT
NA	TRBV7-3	NA	TRBJ1-5	CASTRCQPQHF	TGTGCCAGCACCAGGTGTCAGCCCCAGCATTTT
TRBD1	TRBV20-1	NA	TRBJ2-7	CSASFQGATYEQYF	TGCAGTGCTAGTTTTCAGGGGGCCACCTACGAGCAGTACTTC
TRBD2	TRBV7-2	once	TRBJ2-1	CASSLVWGAGEQFF	TGTGCCAGCAGCTTAGTTTGGGGAGCGGGGGAGCAGTTCTTC
NA	TRBV28	NA	TRBJ1-5	CASSTGGRGSNQPQHF	TGTGCCAGCAGTACCGGGGGGAGAGGGAGCAATCAGCCCCAGCATTTT
NA	TRBV27	NA	TRBJ1-6	CASSLLFRQGGNSPLHF	TGTGCCAGCAGTTTATTATTTCGGCAGGGTGGTAATTCACCCCTCCACTTT
NA	TRBV10-3	NA	TRBJ2-1	CAISEGSSYNEQFF	TGTGCCATCAGTGAAGGGAGCTCCTACAATGAGCAGTTCTTC
NA	TRBV5-1	NA	TRBJ1-4	CASSPGHIVNEKLFF	TGCGCCAGCAGTCCCGGACACATTGTTAATGAAAAACTGTTTTTT
TRBD1	TRBV9	NA	TRBJ1-3	CASSFRGADTIYF	TGTGCCAGCAGCTTCAGGGGGGCAGACACCATATATTTT
TRBD2	TRBV7-6	NA	TRBJ2-7	CASSSGLAGYEQYF	TGTGCCAGCAGCTCAGGACTAGCGGGCTACGAGCAGTACTTC
TRBD1	TRBV2	NA	TRBJ1-2	CARTRTGNYGYTF	TGTGCCAGAACGAGGACAGGGAACTATGGCTACACCTTC
NA	TRBV2	NA	TRBJ2-1	CASSVEDSSYNEQFF	TGTGCCAGCAGTGTTGAGGACTCTTCCTACAATGAGCAGTTCTTC
NA	TRBV28	NA	TRBJ2-7	CASSPGMGEQYF	TGTGCCAGCAGTCCGGGAATGGGAGAGCAGTACTTC
TRBD1	TRBV5-4	NA	TRBJ1-5	CASSTGGGDQPQHF	TGTGCCAGCAGCACAGGGGGCGGCGATCAGCCCCAGCATTTT
TRBD1	TRBV18	NA	TRBJ2-7	CASSPATGDYEQYF	TGTGCCAGCTCACCCGCGACAGGGGACTACGAGCAGTACTTC
NA	TRBV6-1	NA	TRBJ1-1	CASSENQGNTEAFF	TGTGCCAGCAGTGAAAACCAGGGTAACACTGAAGCTTTCTTT
NA	TRBV5-1	NA	TRBJ2-7	CASSVLRGTYEQYF	TGCGCCAGCAGCGTACTCAGGGGAACCTACGAGCAGTACTTC
NA	TRBV12-3/TRBV12-4	once	TRBJ2-5	CASRPREETQYF	TGTGCCAGCAGGCCCCGAGAAGAGACCCAGTACTTC
TRBD2	TRBV9	once	TRBJ2-1	CASSTSGGAYNEQFF	TGTGCCAGCAGCACTAGCGGGGGCGCTTACAATGAGCAGTTCTTC
NA	TRBV5-1	NA	TRBJ1-5	CASSGTRNQPQHF	TGCGCCAGCAGCGGGACACGCAATCAGCCCCAGCATTTT
NA	TRBV6-6	NA	TRBJ2-7	CASSHTGSSYEQYF	TGTGCCAGCAGCCATACAGGGAGCTCCTACGAGCAGTACTTC